The next 15 T cell receptor beta chains were all read from a single sample in a study of regulatory T cells in long-lasting Graves disease. Through Arm-PCR of CDR3 regions and iRepertoire HTBI primers, TCR beta libraries were built. TCRdb called the multiplex PCR reads again in MiXCR, with one record for every CDR3 protein. The sample shows 400,000 to 500,000 distinct CDR3 sequences, about a sixth of them seen only once. Time point meaning: newly diagnosed GD, antithyroid drugs for less than 3 months. Preparation of the TCR library used RNA extracted from PBMCs. These data also featured in a second study, about T cells in Graves' hyperthyroidism and ophthalmopathy.

The specimen was peripheral blood mononuclear cells (PBMCs), collected at new diagnosis, from a patient treated with antithyroid drugs. The receptors come from a woman under 40 with Graves disease.

This chain connects TRBV6-9 to TRBJ1-1, with 7 bases lining up with TRBD1. After removal of 3 bases from V and 10 bases from J, the junction contained 8 bases not matched to a gene. This CDR3 comprises 13 residues. Germline V gene sequence: CDR1 MNHGY, CDR2 SVAAGI. CDR3 sequence reads: CASSYSVDRRAFF. The CDR3 bases are TGTGCCAGCAGTTACTCTGTGGACAGGAGAGCTTTCTTT.

This clonotype has a count of ten or more. V usage is TRBV28 and J usage is TRBJ1-1; perhaps TRBD1 as D (5 bases). V shed 4 bases and J shed 1 base, with 13 bases lying between them. The CDR3 sequence is 15 residues long. Germline V gene sequence: CDR1 MDHEN, CDR2 SYDVKM. CDR3 protein: CASSSRRDENTEAFF. In nucleotides, the CDR3 is TGTGCCAGCAGTTCACGACGGGACGAGAACACTGAAGCTTTCTTT.

The table lists this clonotype with a few counts. The chain employs TRBV3-1 and TRBJ2-7; TRBD2 might be the D (6 bases). Germline V lookup: CDR1 LGHDT, CDR2 YNNKEL (reference sequence). Trimming stripped 7 bases from V and 5 bases from J, with 18 bases between. The length of the CDR3 is 14 residues. The CDR3 DNA is TGTGCCAGCACCCTACGAACGGGAGAAAACGAGCAGTACTTC. As protein: CASTLRTGENEQYF.

This clonotype has just a few counts. This sequence may be a read error, since a much larger clone differs from it by one base. V and J are TRBV28 and TRBJ2-1; D possibly corresponds to TRBD1 (6 bases). Germline lookup yields CDR1 MDHEN and CDR2 SYDVKM. The CDR3 runs to 12 residues. CDR3 nucleotide sequence: TGTGCCAGCGGTTTCTGGGGGCATGAGCAGTTCTTC. Protein sequence: CASGFWGHEQFF.

This clonotype was recorded at least ten times. The chain joins TRBV12-3 or TRBV12-4 to TRBJ2-5; 10 nucleotides match TRBD1. V lost 5 bases to trimming and J lost 4 bases; unmatched junction nucleotides: 7. The CDR3 is 15 residues long. The CDR3 loop reads CASSPWTGGGETQYF. CDR3 coding DNA: TGTGCCAGCAGTCCCTGGACAGGGGGGGGAGAGACCCAGTACTTC.

This clonotype occurred many times. This chain uses TRBV3-1 with TRBJ1-1; 8 nucleotides align to TRBD1. The CDR3 totals 17 residues. V dropped 4 bases and J dropped 1; count of bases not matched to a gene: 11. Germline lookup yields CDR1 LGHDT and CDR2 YNNKEL (reference sequence). CDR3 in amino acids: CASSRQGAGVSNTEAFF. DNA of the CDR3: TGTGCCAGCAGCCGTCAGGGGGCTGGGGTATCGAACACTGAAGCTTTCTTT.

The table lists this clonotype with a few counts. V and J are TRBV4-1 and TRBJ2-7, with D unresolved. CDR1 is MGHRA and CDR2 is YSYEKL in the germline V gene. With 4 bases removed from V and 7 bases from J, the gap between germline ends came to 11 bases. This CDR3 is built from 12 residues. As DNA, the CDR3 is TGCGCCAGCAGCCTCCTGATGGGGGAGCAGTACTTC. It codes for CASSLLMGEQYF.

This clonotype was seen at least ten times. The genes are TRBV5-8 and TRBJ2-5; 8 nucleotides agree with TRBD2. Germline-derived CDR1 and CDR2 are SGHTS and YDEGEE. The CDR3 runs to 18 residues. Trimming at V came to 2 bases and at J to 2 bases, leaving 14 bases not matched to a gene. CDR3 sequence: CASSLLLRRTSQQETQYF. The CDR3 region has the DNA TGTGCCAGCAGCTTATTGCTCCGTCGGACTAGCCAACAAGAGACCCAGTACTTC.

The chain uses TRBV18 and TRBJ2-2; D is possibly TRBD1 (5 bases). Looked up from germline, CDR1 is KGHSH and CDR2 is LQKENI. The CDR3 spans 14 residues. Trimming took off 2 bases at V and 4 bases at J, with 8 bases between the two ends. The CDR3 DNA reads as TGTGCCAGCTCACCAAAGGGGCCCACCGGGGAGCTGTTTTTT. Translated, it gives CASSPKGPTGELFF.

This clonotype was counted between two and nine times. This chain joins TRBV20-1 and TRBJ2-2; TRBD2 might be the D (6 bases). CDR1 DFQATT and CDR2 SNEGSKA come from the germline V gene (reference sequence). The CDR3 has 13 residues. In nucleotides, the CDR3 is TGCGCCCTACCGGCGGGATCGACCGGGGAGCTGTTTTTT. Protein sequence: CALPAGSTGELFF.

In this sample, this clonotype turned up a few times. The chain couples TRBV10-3 to TRBJ2-7, with TRBD2 identical over 9 bases. V shed 3 bases and J 1 base; nucleotides not matched to a gene: 4. Germline V gene data show CDR1 as ENHRY and CDR2 as SYGVKD. The CDR3 runs to 15 residues. CDR3 sequence reads: CAISEISGSSYEQYF. The CDR3 DNA is TGTGCCATCAGTGAAATTAGCGGGAGTTCCTACGAGCAGTACTTC.

This clonotype has at least ten counts. The chain carries TRBV2 and TRBJ2-6; no firm D call. This CDR3 comprises 14 residues. Deletions cut 7 bases from V and 4 bases from J, with 11 bases between. Per the germline V gene, CDR1 is SNHLY and CDR2 is FYNNEI. CDR3 region: CASTYSPGANVLTF. CDR3 nucleotides: TGTGCCAGCACCTACAGCCCGGGGGCCAACGTCCTGACTTTC.

This clonotype was observed at least ten times. V is TRBV28 and J is TRBJ2-2, with TRBD1 matching over 12 bases. V lost 7 bases and J lost 3; bases outside the gene matches: 3. The CDR3 has 15 residues. In germline, CDR1 is MDHEN, CDR2 SYDVKM. The CDR3 DNA is TGTGCCAGCATTGGGACAGGGGGCTACACCGGGGAGCTGTTTTTT. The encoded protein is CASIGTGGYTGELFF.

This clonotype appeared many times. This chain links TRBV7-9 with TRBJ1-1; D is possibly TRBD1 (6 bases). There are 16 residues in the CDR3. V was cut by 5 bases and J by 0 bases, with 16 bases left in between. The germline CDR1 and CDR2 sequences are SEHNR and FQNEAQ (reference sequence). CDR3 protein: CASSRGQPGVNTEAFF. CDR3 DNA: TGTGCCAGCAGCCGAGGACAGCCTGGGGTGAACACTGAAGCTTTCTTT.

Points on this clonotype: A read error may explain this, as a much larger clone is one base away. The CDR3 here is CASSLRLGRRGNNDQFF. The CDR3 nucleotides are TGTGCCAGCAGCTTAAGGTTGGGGCGCCGTGGTAACAATGACCAGTTCTTC. The chain has TRBV7-9 and TRBJ2-1, with D perhaps TRBD1 (5 bases). The CDR3 is 17 amino acids. The germline V gene has CDR1 SEHNR and CDR2 FQNEAQ (reference sequence).